These 18 T cell receptor beta chains came from one sample sequenced in a study of graft-versus-host responses after intestinal transplantation. TCRdb's table, derived via immunoSEQ multiplex PCR, lists solely in-frame clones and lacks some. The sample carries fewer than 120,000 clones, about 93% recorded once. No antigens are known for them. The sample here was unstimulated CD8+ T cells sorted from spleen or lymph node cells, taken before intestinal transplant. The receptor set was obtained from a human donor who received an intestinal transplant.

V usage is TRBV6-6 and J usage is TRBJ1-2; D unclear. V shed 0 bases and J shed 8 bases, with 16 bases lying between them. The CDR3 length is 15 residues. Germline V gives CDR1 MNHNY, CDR2 SVGAGI (reference sequence). The DNA of the CDR3 is TGTGCCAGCAGTTACTCGATTACCTATCGAGGCGGCTACACCTTC. Amino acid sequence: CASSYSITYRGGYTF.

The rearrangement joins TRBV10-3 to TRBJ2-7, with D unclear. The V end was cut by 4 bases, the J end by 0 bases, with 16 bases between. This CDR3 region has 16 residues. The germline V gene has CDR1 ENHRY and CDR2 SYGVKD. The CDR3, as DNA: TGTGCCATCAGTGGGGAAATTCCCGGTAGCTCCTACGAGCAGTACTTC. This sequence encodes CAISGEIPGSSYEQYF.

The rearrangement uses TRBV14 and TRBJ2-7; D not resolved. Deletions cut 1 base from V and 3 bases from J, with 10 bases between. Per germline, CDR1 SGHDN and CDR2 FVKESK. The length of the CDR3 is 14 residues. The CDR3 here is CASSQVGLNYEQYF. The CDR3 coding sequence is TGTGCCAGCAGCCAAGTGGGCCTCAACTACGAGCAGTACTTC.

The CDR3 DNA sequence: TGTGCCAGCCGTCACGGGGAGTCCTACGAGCAGTACTTC. It translates to CASRHGESYEQYF. The chain is built from TRBV28 and TRBJ2-7; D might be TRBD2 (5 bases). The germline gives CDR1 MDHEN, CDR2 SYDVKM. The CDR3 has 13 amino acids. V was trimmed by 8 bases and J by 1 base, leaving 12 bases between them.

The rearrangement links TRBV5-4 to TRBJ2-5, with D perhaps assigned TRBD1 or TRBD2 (5 bases each). The J call may be faulty, since TRBJ2-7 better matches the DNA end. Germline CDR1 and CDR2: SGHNT and YYREEE (reference sequence). The CDR3 length is 15 residues. CDR3 coding DNA: TGTGCCAGCAGCTTGGGGGGGTTACAGCCCTACGAGCAGTACTTC. It codes for CASSLGGLQPYEQYF.

The chain links TRBV19 to TRBJ2-1, with D hard to call. The CDR3 is 12 amino acids. V gave up 4 bases and J gave up 5 bases, with 6 bases separating them. Germline V lookup: CDR1 LNHDA, CDR2 SQIVND (reference sequence). CDR3 coding DNA: TGTGCCAGTAGTAGAATGGACAATGAGCAGTTCTTC. It yields the protein CASSRMDNEQFF. The full variable domain, its missing parts supplied by reference TRBV19 and TRBJ2-1, is DGGITQSPKYLFRKEGQNVTLSCEQNLNHDAMYWYRQDPGQGLRLIYYSQIVNDFQKGDIAEGYSVSREKKESFPLTVTSAQKNPTAFYLCASSRMDNEQFFGPGTRLTVL.

The chain links TRBV5-1 to TRBJ2-1; 8 bases agree with TRBD1. From germline, CDR1 is SGHRS and CDR2 YFSETQ. The CDR3 consists of 14 residues. J gave up 3 bases and V 4 bases, and 3 bases lay outside the gene matches. In DNA, the CDR3 is TGCGCCAGCAGCCCCGGGACAGGCTACAATGAGCAGTTCTTC. Its protein product is CASSPGTGYNEQFF.

This chain uses TRBV27 with TRBJ1-1; D might be TRBD1 (5 bases). The CDR3 contains 13 residues. V shed 6 bases and J shed 5 bases, with 13 bases lying between them. Germline assignment: CDR1 MNHEY and CDR2 SMNVEV (reference sequence). CDR3 coding DNA: TGTGCCAGCAGGGGTGGGGCGGCGACTGAAGCTTTCTTT. Its translation: CASRGGAATEAFF.

The V gene is TRBV19, the J gene TRBJ2-3, with 13 bases matching TRBD2. The CDR3 sequence is 15 residues long. Germline V lookup: CDR1 LNHDA, CDR2 SQIVND (reference sequence). With V trimmed by 7 bases and J by 4 bases, 5 bases remained unmatched. The CDR3 nucleotides read TGTGCCAGTATGGGACTAGCGGGGACCCCAGATACGCAGTATTTT. Its protein is CASMGLAGTPDTQYF.

The gene calls are TRBV25-1 and TRBJ1-1; 7 bases are a match to TRBD1. The germline CDR1 and CDR2 sequences are MGHDK and SYGVNS. The CDR3 sequence is 13 residues long. V gave up 5 bases and J gave up 4 bases; unmatched junction bases: 4. CDR3 bases: TGTGCCAGCAGTTCAGGGGGGATCACTGAAGCTTTCTTT. Amino acids: CASSSGGITEAFF.

The J gene is TRBJ2-7, the V gene TRBV7-9; tentative D call: TRBD2 (5 bases). Trimming removed 5 bases from V and 5 bases from J, with 16 bases in between. This CDR3 is built from 14 residues. Germline V CDR1 and CDR2: SEHNR, FQNEAQ (reference sequence). The CDR3 region is CASSRSGGGDEQYF. CDR3 nucleotides: TGTGCCAGCAGCAGATCCGGAGGAGGTGACGAGCAGTACTTC.

In the case of this clone: Other DNA sequences within the sample encode an identical CDR3. The chain is built from TRBV27 and TRBJ2-7; TRBD1 might be the D (6 bases). The CDR3 extends over 11 amino acids. The V end lost 6 bases, the J end lost 5 bases, and 8 bases lay between the germline ends. Germline V CDR1 and CDR2: MNHEY, SMNVEV (reference sequence). CDR3 sequence reads: CASSTGNEQYF. The DNA of the CDR3 is TGTGCCAGCAGCACAGGGAACGAGCAGTACTTC.

This sequence joins TRBV2 and TRBJ2-1; 7 bases align to TRBD1. V was clipped by 5 bases and J by 2 bases; unmatched bases: 3. Germline-derived CDR1 and CDR2 are SNHLY and FYNNEI. This CDR3 has 14 amino acids. The CDR3 reads CASSPGQTYNEQFF. CDR3 nucleotides: TGTGCCAGCAGTCCGGGACAGACCTACAATGAGCAGTTCTTC. Full variable domain (missing parts from reference TRBV2 and TRBJ2-1): EPEVTQTPSHQVTQMGQEVILRCVPISNHLYFYWYRQILGQKVEFLVSFYNNEISEKSEIFDDQFSVERPDGSNFTLKIRSTKLEDSAMYFCASSPGQTYNEQFFGPGTRLTVL.

This clone was seen just once. The junction shows a germline mismatch at one end, possibly a read error. The V call is TRBV9, the J call TRBJ1-2; 7 bases agree with TRBD1. The CDR3 extends over 12 amino acids. The V gene's germline CDR1 is SGDLS and CDR2 YYNGEE. CDR3 loop: CASSVVMDRPFF. In DNA, the CDR3 is TGTGCCAGCAGCGTAGTTATGGACAGGCCCTTCTTC.

The rearrangement uses TRBV7-6 and TRBJ2-2; maybe TRBD2 (5 bases). CDR3 length: 17 amino acids. Trimming removed 5 bases at V and 4 bases at J, with 20 bases between. The germline gives CDR1 SGHVS, CDR2 FNYEAQ. The CDR3: CASSPAEGEVSTGELFF. Written as DNA, the CDR3 is TGTGCCAGCAGCCCCGCCGAGGGAGAGGTCTCCACCGGGGAGCTGTTTTTT.

The CDR3 DNA is TGCAGTGCTACTACAGAGGAAAAACTGTTTTTT. Translating it yields CSATTEEKLFF. The rearrangement joins TRBV20-1 to TRBJ1-4; D not resolved. Germline V gene lookup returns CDR1 DFQATT and CDR2 SNEGSKA (reference sequence). Trimming pared 4 bases from V and 8 bases from J, leaving 8 bases between. The CDR3 length is 11 residues.

The rearrangement joins TRBV7-9 to TRBJ2-1, with D uncertain. With 0 bases removed from V and 9 bases from J, the gap between germline ends came to 6 bases. CDR1 is SEHNR, CDR2 FQNEAQ, per germline (reference sequence). The CDR3 is made up of 12 amino acids. CDR3: CASSLASGEQFF. The CDR3 DNA reads as TGTGCCAGCAGCTTAGCGTCTGGTGAGCAGTTCTTC. Variable domain in full (rest from reference TRBV7-9 and TRBJ2-1): DTGVSQNPRHKITKRGQNVTFRCDPISEHNRLYWYRQTLGQGPEFLTYFQNEAQLEKSRLLSDRFSAERPKGSFSTLEIQRTEQGDSAMYLCASSLASGEQFFGPGTRLTVL.

The V gene is TRBV28, the J gene TRBJ2-5; D gene uncertain. The CDR3 spans 15 residues. Trimming pared 4 bases from V and 5 bases from J, leaving 17 bases between. Germline V gene sequence: CDR1 MDHEN, CDR2 SYDVKM. The CDR3 reads CASSYGGSLTETQYF. CDR3 in DNA: TGTGCCAGCAGTTACGGTGGCAGTCTTACGGAGACCCAGTACTTC.